These T cell receptor beta chains were read from a single sample in a study of blood T cell repertoires in COVID-19. Method: immunoSEQ multiplex PCR; TCRdb's copy keeps in-frame clones and lacks some. The sample shows 55,000 to 80,000 clones, approximately 88% of them seen only once. Sequenced input: peripheral blood. These receptors originate from a woman in her fifties or sixties with acute or convalescent COVID-19. CDR3s leave out the opening cysteine and the closing phenylalanine or tryptophan.

CDR3 protein | J gene | V gene
ASIFRGGTDTQY | TRBJ2-3 | TRBV2
ASSLEWRAPGSRFGNTIY | TRBJ1-3 | TRBV27
ASRLTGSAEAF | TRBJ1-1 | TRBV11-1
ASSMPGLAGANEQF | TRBJ2-1 | TRBV7-6
AISDRPMNTEAF | TRBJ1-1 | TRBV10-3
SAGRDTEAF | TRBJ1-1 | TRBV20-1
ASSIQSGTGSNGYT | TRBJ1-2 | TRBV19
AISESQGTDTIY | TRBJ1-3 | TRBV10-3
ASSRARDSTAKNIQY | TRBJ2-4 | TRBV7-8
ASSQVLTAFDSYNEQF | TRBJ2-1 | TRBV4-1
ASRSPRGYTEAF | TRBJ1-1 | TRBV5-1
ASTRDRAKETQY | TRBJ2-5 | TRBV5-1
ASSSTGNYGYT | TRBJ1-2 | TRBV25-1
ASSLSSGTARPNYGYT | TRBJ1-2 | TRBV5-1
ASGSPTGSGEVNQPQH | TRBJ1-5 | TRBV12-5
ASSRQDSGAF | TRBJ1-1 | TRBV5-4
ASSLVTSGVNEQF | TRBJ2-1 | TRBV5-1
ASSQGVLSTETQY | TRBJ2-5 | TRBV4-1
ASSRSLADSYNEQF | TRBJ2-1 | TRBV4-3
ASSPPGGDIQY | TRBJ2-4 | TRBV18
ASSFATGEAF | TRBJ1-1 | TRBV7-8
ASRIAGAQETQY | TRBJ2-5 | TRBV27
ASSRRVDTEAF | TRBJ1-1 | TRBV19
ASSLARSTDTQY | TRBJ2-3 | TRBV7-8
ASSPLPTGNTEAF | TRBJ1-1 | TRBV5-1
ASSARGLTNEKLF | TRBJ1-4 | TRBV9
SAIGGDTQY | TRBJ2-3 | TRBV20-1
ASSPRWTGSNIQY | TRBJ2-4 | TRBV4-1
ASSVGPLSSYNEQF | TRBJ2-1 | TRBV9
ASWAEGKETQY | TRBJ2-5 | TRBV2
ASLPIPGGTTNYGYT | TRBJ1-2 | TRBV2
SASISGGRHNEQF | TRBJ2-1 | TRBV20-1
ASSSGQGTEAF | TRBJ1-1 | TRBV7-6
ASSQDPSRGIRTEAF | TRBJ1-1 | TRBV4-1
ASSRGQGADGYT | TRBJ1-2 | TRBV7-2
ASSRDRGQF | TRBJ2-1 | TRBV7-9
ASSAAEQETQY | TRBJ2-5 | TRBV11-3
ASSQWTVNTEAF | TRBJ1-1 | TRBV7-8
AWSKGQGSDQPQH | TRBJ1-5 | TRBV30
ASSATSGYNEQF | TRBJ2-1 | TRBV5-4
ASSYVYDRGGHYNEQF | TRBJ2-1 | TRBV6-2/TRBV6-3
ASSFSGGAYDTQY | TRBJ2-3 | TRBV5-4
ASSPSRGSNQPQH | TRBJ1-5 | TRBV18
ASSQGDRTATNEKLF | TRBJ1-4 | TRBV4-2
ASSPRPGLRTDTQY | TRBJ2-3 | TRBV3-1/TRBV3-2
ASSDGPRGLYGYT | TRBJ1-2 | TRBV6-1
ASSFGGRQSLGYT | TRBJ1-2 | TRBV5-1
SVMGQGEAF | TRBJ1-1 | TRBV29-1
ASREYQETQY | TRBJ2-5 | TRBV11-2
ASSYSTLGGGRIADTQY | TRBJ2-3 | TRBV6-2/TRBV6-3